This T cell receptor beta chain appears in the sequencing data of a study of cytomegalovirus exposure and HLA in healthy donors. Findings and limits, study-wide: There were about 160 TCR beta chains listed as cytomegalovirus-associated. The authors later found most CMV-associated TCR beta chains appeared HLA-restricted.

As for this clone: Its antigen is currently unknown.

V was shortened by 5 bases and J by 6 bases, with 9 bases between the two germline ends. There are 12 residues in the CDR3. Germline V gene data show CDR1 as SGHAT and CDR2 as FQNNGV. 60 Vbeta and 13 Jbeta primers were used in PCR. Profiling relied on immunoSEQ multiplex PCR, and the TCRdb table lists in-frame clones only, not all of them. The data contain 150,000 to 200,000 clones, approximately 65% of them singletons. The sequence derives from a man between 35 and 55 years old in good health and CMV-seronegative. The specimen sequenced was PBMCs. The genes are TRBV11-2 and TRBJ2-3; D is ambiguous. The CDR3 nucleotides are TGTGCCAGCAGCGCCAACCAGGATACGCAGTATTTT. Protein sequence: CASSANQDTQYF.